These 12 T cell receptor beta chains were sequenced from one sample in a study of T cell repertoires in cytomegalovirus infection. A single record per CDR3 protein comes from TCRdb applying MiXCR to the reads. The table lists 250,000 to 300,000 distinct CDR3 sequences, about 18% of them singletons. The sequencing input was CD8+ T cells from PBMCs. Receptor source: a human donor in good health (CMV status not recorded). Some clones in this sample may be carry-over from other donors' samples.

This clonotype was detected only a few times. The chain carries TRBV7-6 and TRBJ2-3, with D possibly being TRBD1 (5 bases). Germline CDR1 is SGHVS and CDR2 is FNYEAQ. This CDR3 comprises 13 residues. Trimming stripped 8 bases from V and 1 base from J, with 10 bases between. The CDR3, as DNA: TGTGCCAGCGGCCCGACAGGCACAGATACGCAGTATTTT. It specifies CASGPTGTDTQYF.

This clonotype has at least ten counts. The chain recombines TRBV7-6 with TRBJ1-6; D perhaps matches TRBD1 (6 bases). This CDR3 comprises 16 residues. Germline CDR1 reads SGHVS; CDR2 reads FNYEAQ. The ends were cut back, 5 bases at V and 7 bases at J, with 18 bases in the middle. CDR3 protein: CASSLTSWTDNSPLHF. The CDR3 DNA reads TGTGCCAGCAGCCTCACCTCTTGGACAGACAATTCACCCCTCCACTTT.

The V gene is TRBV4-2, the J gene TRBJ1-1; TRBD1 might be the D (5 bases). Trimming shortened V by 0 bases and J by 5 bases, and 13 bases separated the two germline ends. The CDR3 has 15 residues. Germline V CDR1 and CDR2: LGHNA, YNFKEQ. CDR3 region: CASSQDGGEGTEAFF. The CDR3 DNA reads as TGTGCCAGCAGCCAAGATGGGGGGGAAGGGACTGAAGCTTTCTTT.

This clonotype was counted at least ten times. This chain uses TRBV28 with TRBJ1-6; 7 bases are shared with TRBD1. This CDR3 is 15 amino acids long. CDR1 MDHEN and CDR2 SYDVKM come from the germline V gene. The V segment lost 3 bases and the J segment 4 bases; nucleotides outside the gene matches: 3. CDR3 in DNA: TGTGCCAGCAGTTTTCCAGGGGGTTATAATTCACCCCTCCACTTT. Translating gives CASSFPGGYNSPLHF.

This clonotype was detected ten times or more. The chain employs TRBV7-2 and TRBJ2-1; D is uncertain. V lost 4 bases and J 3 bases, leaving 10 bases between the germline ends. Per the germline V gene, CDR1 is SGHTA and CDR2 is FQGNSA. The CDR3 length is 14 residues. CDR3 sequence reads: CASSYGPDYNEQFF. DNA of the CDR3: TGTGCCAGCAGCTATGGACCAGACTACAATGAGCAGTTCTTC.

The chain is built from TRBV14 and TRBJ1-2, with TRBD1 identical over 8 bases. The V gene's germline CDR1 is SGHDN and CDR2 FVKESK. V lost 4 bases and J lost 7; bases outside the gene matches: 11. This CDR3 contains 15 residues. The CDR3 loop reads CASSRSGTGRSGYTF. The CDR3 DNA follows: TGTGCCAGCAGCCGCTCCGGGACAGGTCGTAGTGGCTACACCTTC.

J is TRBJ1-1 and V is TRBV20-1; D gene unclear. Germline V gives CDR1 DFQATT, CDR2 SNEGSKA (reference sequence). The CDR3 runs to 10 residues. The V end lost 7 bases, the J end lost 6 bases, and 9 bases lay between the germline ends. CDR3 region: CSGRQSEAFF. For the CDR3, the DNA is TGCAGTGGGAGACAATCTGAAGCTTTCTTT.

This clonotype showed up just a few times. The chain combines TRBV5-1 with TRBJ2-3; D is unclear. The length of the CDR3 is 14 residues. Trimming took off 0 bases at V and 2 bases at J, with 7 bases between the two ends. Germline assignment: CDR1 SGHRS and CDR2 YFSETQ. The CDR3 here is CASSLVGYTDTQYF. CDR3 bases: TGCGCCAGCAGCTTGGTAGGGTACACAGATACGCAGTATTTT.

This clonotype was found a few times. This chain joins TRBV5-4 and TRBJ2-1, with TRBD2 matching over 12 bases. This CDR3 has 17 residues. CDR1 is SGHNT, CDR2 YYREEE, per germline (reference sequence). The junction had 6 bases not matched to a gene; V was cut back by 4 bases and J by 1 base. The CDR3 sequence: CASSRSSGGGSYNEQFF. The CDR3 DNA reads TGTGCCAGCAGCCGATCTAGCGGGGGGGGGTCCTACAATGAGCAGTTCTTC. The variable domain in full, completed from reference TRBV5-4 and TRBJ2-1, reads ETGVTQSPTHLIKTRGQQVTLRCSSQSGHNTVSWYQQALGQGPQFIFQYYREEENGRGNFPPRFSGLQFPNYSSELNVNALELDDSALYLCASSRSSGGGSYNEQFFGPGTRLTVL.

V gene TRBV2 combines with J gene TRBJ1-1; D ambiguous. Between the trimmed V and J ends, which lost 4 bases and 4 bases, there was a span of 13 bases. The CDR3 runs 14 residues. In germline, CDR1 is SNHLY, CDR2 FYNNEI. CDR3 nucleotide sequence: TGTGCCAGCAGTGTTGGTGGCGGGGTCACTGAAGCTTTCTTT. Its protein product is CASSVGGGVTEAFF. Looking up the rest from reference TRBV2 and TRBJ1-1 gives the full variable domain: EPEVTQTPSHQVTQMGQEVILRCVPISNHLYFYWYRQILGQKVEFLVSFYNNEISEKSEIFDDQFSVERPDGSNFTLKIRSTKLEDSAMYFCASSVGGGVTEAFFGQGTRLTVV.

This clonotype was seen ten or more times. The chain recombines TRBV5-4 with TRBJ2-1; D remains ambiguous. Trimming stripped 0 bases from V and 4 bases from J, with 11 bases between. This CDR3 comprises 15 residues. Looked up from germline, CDR1 is SGHNT and CDR2 is YYREEE (reference sequence). The CDR3 spells CASSLVEELYNEQFF. CDR3 nucleotides: TGTGCCAGCAGCTTGGTCGAGGAACTATACAATGAGCAGTTCTTC.

This clonotype has a count of ten or more. V gene TRBV2 combines with J gene TRBJ1-6, with D possibly TRBD1 on 5 matching bases. This CDR3 contains 16 residues. In germline, CDR1 is SNHLY, CDR2 FYNNEI. V was cut by 6 bases and J by 0 bases, with 12 bases left in between. The CDR3 region has the DNA TGTGCCAGCAGGGAGACAGCTAGCTCCTATAATTCACCCCTCCACTTT. The encoded protein is CASRETASSYNSPLHF.